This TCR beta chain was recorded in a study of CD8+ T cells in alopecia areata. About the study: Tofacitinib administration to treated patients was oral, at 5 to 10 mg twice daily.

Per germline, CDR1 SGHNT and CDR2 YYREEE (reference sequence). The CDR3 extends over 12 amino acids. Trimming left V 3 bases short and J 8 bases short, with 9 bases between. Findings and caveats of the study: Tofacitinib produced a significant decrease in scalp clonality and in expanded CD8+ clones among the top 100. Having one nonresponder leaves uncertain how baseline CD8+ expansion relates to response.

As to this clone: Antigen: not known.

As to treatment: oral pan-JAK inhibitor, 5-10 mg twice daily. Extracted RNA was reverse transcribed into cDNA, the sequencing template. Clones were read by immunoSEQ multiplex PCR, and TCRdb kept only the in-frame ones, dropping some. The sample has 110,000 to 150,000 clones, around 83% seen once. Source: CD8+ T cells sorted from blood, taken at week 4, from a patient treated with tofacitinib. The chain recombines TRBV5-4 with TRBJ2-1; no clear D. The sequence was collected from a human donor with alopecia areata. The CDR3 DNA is TGTGCCAGCAGCTCGACCCCGGATGAGCAGTTCTTC. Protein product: CASSSTPDEQFF.